The 26 T cell receptor beta chains below all came from one sample that was sequenced in a study of blood T cell repertoires in COVID-19. Sequencing used immunoSEQ multiplex PCR; TCRdb keeps in-frame clones, though not all of them. The data contain approximately 350,000 clones, about four fifths of them singletons. Sequenced input: PBMCs or T cells enriched from blood (not recorded which). The receptors were sampled from a woman aged 50 to 65 who had recovered from COVID-19.

The rearrangement links TRBV7-2 to TRBJ1-4; D might be TRBD1 (5 bases). Germline V gene data show CDR1 as SGHTA and CDR2 as FQGNSA. The V end was cut by 1 base, the J end by 6 bases, with 12 bases between. The CDR3 is made up of 15 amino acids. In DNA form, the CDR3 reads TGTGCCAGCAGCTTAGTTCGGCAGGGTCATGAAAAACTGTTTTTT. It is translated as CASSLVRQGHEKLFF.

The genes are TRBV5-1 and TRBJ1-1, with a tentative D call TRBD1 (6 bases). V lost 4 bases, J lost 4 bases, and 20 bases lay in between. The CDR3 length is 16 residues. Germline values: CDR1 SGHRS, CDR2 YFSETQ. The DNA of the CDR3 is TGCGCCAGCAGCCCCCCGGGGGGGGCGGAGGGCACTGAAGCTTTCTTT. Translating it yields CASSPPGGAEGTEAFF.

The rearrangement links TRBV19 to TRBJ1-2; D is perhaps TRBD1 (6 bases). Trimming took off 5 bases at V and 0 bases at J, with 16 bases between the two ends. CDR1 is LNHDA and CDR2 is SQIVND in the germline V gene (reference sequence). The CDR3 totals 16 residues. CDR3 region: CASSSRGGLANYGYTF. CDR3 bases: TGTGCCAGTAGTTCACGGGGGGGCTTAGCTAACTATGGCTACACCTTC.

The chain combines TRBV11-3 with TRBJ1-2; D is unclear. This CDR3 has 13 amino acids. The V gene lost 6 bases and the J gene lost 7 bases, with 15 bases spanning the gap. Germline V gene data show CDR1 as SGHNT and CDR2 as YENEEA. The CDR3 reads CASSPGVLRGYTF. CDR3 nucleotide sequence: TGTGCCAGCAGTCCGGGAGTTTTACGTGGCTACACCTTC.

The V and J genes are TRBV20-1 and TRBJ1-2; TRBD1 is a possible D gene (6 bases). V was pared by 3 bases and J by 3 bases, with 8 bases between. This CDR3 is built from 12 residues. Germline V lookup: CDR1 DFQATT, CDR2 SNEGSKA (reference sequence). The chain's CDR3 is CSASAGDYGYTF. The CDR3 coding sequence is TGCAGTGCTAGTGCAGGGGACTATGGCTACACCTTC.

The V call is TRBV7-2, the J call TRBJ1-2; D unclear. The CDR3 runs 11 residues. The V and J ends lost 7 bases and 5 bases respectively, with 8 bases between them. Germline-derived CDR1 and CDR2 are SGHTA and FQGNSA. In DNA form, the CDR3 reads TGTGCCAGCACCTCAACTTATGGCTACACCTTC. Amino acids: CASTSTYGYTF.

This chain joins TRBV11-2 and TRBJ2-7; 10 bases line up with TRBD2. CDR1 and CDR2 (germline): SGHAT, FQNNGV. The V and J ends lost 5 bases and 12 bases, in that order; junction bases with no gene match: 13. The CDR3 covers 14 residues. The CDR3 spells CASSPNPAGGPPYF. CDR3 sequence (DNA): TGTGCCAGCAGCCCCAACCCAGCGGGGGGGCCGCCGTACTTC.

The chain carries TRBV5-4 and TRBJ1-2; TRBD1 is a possible D gene (6 bases). The CDR3 is 12 residues long. From germline, CDR1 is SGHNT and CDR2 YYREEE (reference sequence). V lost 5 bases and J lost 2, with 7 bases in between. The CDR3 region has the DNA TGTGCCAGCAGTCAGGGGAACTATGGCTACACCTTC. Translating it yields CASSQGNYGYTF. Supplemented by reference TRBV5-4 and TRBJ1-2, the full variable domain reads ETGVTQSPTHLIKTRGQQVTLRCSSQSGHNTVSWYQQALGQGPQFIFQYYREEENGRGNFPPRFSGLQFPNYSSELNVNALELDDSALYLCASSQGNYGYTFGSGTRLTVV.

Remarks on this clone: Other DNA sequences of this sample code for an identical CDR3. The chain carries TRBV9 and TRBJ2-7; a weak D match, TRBD2 (6 bases). The CDR3 covers 15 residues. The germline CDR1 and CDR2 sequences are SGDLS and YYNGEE. V lost 2 bases, J lost 0 bases, and 12 bases lay in between. The CDR3 region is CASSVAGGSSYEQYF. DNA for the CDR3: TGTGCCAGCAGCGTCGCAGGAGGGAGCTCCTACGAGCAGTACTTC.

Here the CDR3 reads CASSLEGLNTEAFF. The CDR3 DNA reads TGTGCCAGCAGCTTAGAGGGGTTGAACACTGAAGCTTTCTTT. The chain is built from TRBV7-8 and TRBJ1-1; D possibly corresponds to TRBD1 (5 bases). CDR3 length: 14 amino acids. Between the trimmed V and J ends, which lost 1 base and 0 bases, there was a span of 6 bases. The germline V gene has CDR1 SGHVS and CDR2 FQNEAQ.

V and J are TRBV7-3 and TRBJ2-1; 10 bases are shared with TRBD2. This CDR3 contains 14 residues. Germline V gene data show CDR1 as SGHTA and CDR2 as FQGTGA. The ends lost 5 bases at V and 7 bases at J; junction bases unmatched: 5. This CDR3 is CASSPSGGGNEQFF. In DNA form, the CDR3 reads TGTGCCAGCAGCCCCAGCGGGGGGGGAAATGAGCAGTTCTTC.

The chain uses TRBV6-2 or TRBV6-3 and TRBJ1-2; TRBD1 aligns across 10 bases. J gave up 10 bases and V 0 bases, and 8 bases lay outside the gene matches. The CDR3 has 15 residues. Germline values: CDR1 MNHEY, CDR2 SVGEGT. CDR3 residues: CASSYSDRGLFDYTF. As DNA, the CDR3 is TGTGCCAGCAGTTACTCCGACAGGGGGCTATTCGACTACACCTTC.

The chain couples TRBV5-6 to TRBJ2-7; D perhaps matches TRBD1 (6 bases). Germline lookup yields CDR1 SGHDT and CDR2 YYEEEE. V lost 2 bases and J 0 bases, leaving 9 bases between the germline ends. There are 14 residues in the CDR3. Here the CDR3 DNA reads TGTGCCAGCAGCTTACGGACAGTCTCCTACGAGCAGTACTTC. Its protein product is CASSLRTVSYEQYF.

This chain links TRBV15 with TRBJ2-7, with 7 bases identical to TRBD2. The CDR3 sequence is 15 residues long. Germline V CDR1 and CDR2: LNHNV, YYDKDF (reference sequence). J gave up 0 bases and V 5 bases, and 7 bases lay outside the gene matches. In DNA, the CDR3 is TGTGCCACCAGCGCGGGACTAACGAGCTCCTACGAGCAGTACTTC. This encodes CATSAGLTSSYEQYF.

The chain recombines TRBV19 with TRBJ2-3; 8 bases match TRBD2. The CDR3 spans 16 residues. Germline CDR1 and CDR2: LNHDA and SQIVND (reference sequence). Trimming removed 2 bases from V and 3 bases from J; junction bases left unmatched: 7. The CDR3 region is CASSILPGGETDTQYF. CDR3 DNA sequence: TGTGCCAGTAGTATACTGCCGGGGGGGGAGACAGATACGCAGTATTTT.

The gene calls are TRBV7-9 and TRBJ2-2, with D possibly TRBD2 on 6 matching bases. Per the germline V gene, CDR1 is SEHNR and CDR2 is FQNEAQ (reference sequence). This CDR3 spans 14 amino acids. V lost 3 bases, J lost 4 bases, and 9 bases lay in between. The CDR3 sequence is CASSFAGSTGELFF. In DNA form, the CDR3 reads TGTGCCAGCAGCTTTGCGGGGTCCACCGGGGAGCTGTTTTTT.

To note about this clone: The sample has other DNA sequences that encode this CDR3 too. The chain uses TRBV18 and TRBJ1-6, with 8 bases fitting TRBD1. Germline assignment: CDR1 KGHSH and CDR2 LQKENI. The CDR3 is made up of 14 amino acids. V lost 2 bases, J lost 9 bases, and 3 bases stayed unmatched. The CDR3 is CASSPGQGGSPLHF. The CDR3 DNA is TGTGCCAGCTCACCAGGACAGGGCGGTTCACCCCTCCACTTT.

The chain has TRBV12-3 or TRBV12-4 and TRBJ2-1; D gene unclear. V lost 1 base to trimming and J lost 7 bases, with 5 bases between them. The CDR3 has 12 residues. The CDR3 DNA reads as TGTGCCAGCAGTTTAGGCTATAATGAGCAGTTCTTC. This translates into CASSLGYNEQFF.

This clone was seen just once. This chain links TRBV7-9 with TRBJ2-5; unclear D gene. The CDR3 length is 15 residues. Germline V lookup: CDR1 SEHNR, CDR2 FQNEAQ (reference sequence). Trimming left V 2 bases short and J 5 bases short, with 15 bases between. CDR3 residues: CASSLRSNSEETQYF. CDR3 nucleotide sequence: TGTGCCAGCAGCTTAAGATCGAACTCGGAGGAGACCCAGTACTTC.

V is TRBV19 and J is TRBJ1-4; D possibly corresponds to TRBD1 (6 bases). CDR3 length equals 15 residues. The germline V and J ends were trimmed by 1 base and 6 bases, with 12 bases remaining between them. CDR1 is LNHDA and CDR2 is SQIVND in the germline V gene (reference sequence). CDR3 region: CASSIVAQGDEKLFF. The CDR3 DNA is TGTGCCAGTAGTATAGTGGCACAGGGCGATGAAAAACTGTTTTTT.

The CDR3 DNA reads TGTGCCAGCAGCTCCTATCGCGGGAGAGCTTACAATGAGCAGTTCTTC. Amino acids: CASSSYRGRAYNEQFF. The rearrangement links TRBV7-6 to TRBJ2-1; 7 bases line up with TRBD2. V shed 4 bases and J 4 bases; nucleotides not matched to a gene: 10. The CDR3 sequence is 16 residues long. Per the germline V gene, CDR1 is SGHVS and CDR2 is FNYEAQ.

The count of this clone is one. The chain couples TRBV9 to TRBJ2-1; 8 nucleotides line up with TRBD1. CDR3 length: 13 amino acids. CDR1 SGDLS and CDR2 YYNGEE come from the germline V gene. With 3 bases clipped from V and 9 bases from J, the junction kept 5 bases outside the gene matches. The chain's CDR3 is CASSERQGTEQFF. For the CDR3, the DNA is TGTGCCAGCAGCGAACGACAGGGGACTGAGCAGTTCTTC.

The chain uses TRBV24-1 and TRBJ1-2; TRBD1 might be the D (6 bases). With 1 base removed from V and 6 bases from J, the gap between germline ends came to 14 bases. This CDR3 region has 15 residues. Germline lookup yields CDR1 KGHDR and CDR2 SFDVKD. In DNA form, the CDR3 reads TGTGCCACCAGTGATTTCCCGACAGGCTATCATGGCTACACCTTC. Its translation is CATSDFPTGYHGYTF.

The chain joins TRBV5-1 to TRBJ2-3; perhaps TRBD1 as D (5 bases). The CDR3 has 14 amino acids. The germline CDR1 and CDR2 sequences are SGHRS and YFSETQ. Trimming removed 5 bases at V and 2 bases at J, with 12 bases between. The CDR3 DNA sequence: TGCGCCAGCAGAAGGGGTGCCCCCACAGATACGCAGTATTTT. It translates to CASRRGAPTDTQYF.

The genes are TRBV5-1 and TRBJ2-3, with D possibly TRBD2 on 7 matching bases. Trimming cost V 4 bases and J 6 bases, with 12 bases left between them. Germline V gives CDR1 SGHRS, CDR2 YFSETQ. The CDR3 totals 13 residues. Written as DNA, the CDR3 is TGCGCCAGCAGCGGGGGGGGCTACGATACGCAGTATTTT. It yields the protein CASSGGGYDTQYF.

V and J are TRBV2 and TRBJ2-7, with D perhaps TRBD1 (5 bases). CDR1 is SNHLY, CDR2 FYNNEI, per germline. With 4 bases removed from V and 3 bases from J, the gap between germline ends came to 13 bases. CDR3 length equals 14 residues. The CDR3 protein is CASSVSGIHYEQYF. CDR3 sequence (DNA): TGTGCCAGCAGTGTCTCAGGGATACACTACGAGCAGTACTTC.